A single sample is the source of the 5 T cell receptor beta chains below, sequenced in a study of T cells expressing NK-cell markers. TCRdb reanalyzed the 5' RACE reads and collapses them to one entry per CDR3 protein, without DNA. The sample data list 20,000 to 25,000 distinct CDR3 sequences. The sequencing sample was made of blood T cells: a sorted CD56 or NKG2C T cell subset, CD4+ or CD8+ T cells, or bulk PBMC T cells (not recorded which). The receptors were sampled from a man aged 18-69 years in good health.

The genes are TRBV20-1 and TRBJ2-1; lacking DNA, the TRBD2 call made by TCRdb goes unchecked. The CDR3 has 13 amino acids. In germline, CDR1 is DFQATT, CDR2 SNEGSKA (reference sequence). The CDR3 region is CSAAGGGYNEQFF.

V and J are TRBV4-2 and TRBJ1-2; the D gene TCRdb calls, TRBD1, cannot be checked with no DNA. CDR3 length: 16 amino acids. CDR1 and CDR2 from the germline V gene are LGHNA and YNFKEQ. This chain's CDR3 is CASSPLGDRANYGYTF.

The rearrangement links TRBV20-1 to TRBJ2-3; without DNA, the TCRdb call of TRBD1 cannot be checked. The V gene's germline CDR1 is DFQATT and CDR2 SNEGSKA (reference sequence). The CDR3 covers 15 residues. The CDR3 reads CSARAAGESTDTQYF.

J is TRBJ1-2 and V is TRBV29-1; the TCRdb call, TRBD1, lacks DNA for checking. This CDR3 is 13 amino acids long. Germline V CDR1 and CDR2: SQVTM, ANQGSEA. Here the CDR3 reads CSVGLDRVYGYTF.

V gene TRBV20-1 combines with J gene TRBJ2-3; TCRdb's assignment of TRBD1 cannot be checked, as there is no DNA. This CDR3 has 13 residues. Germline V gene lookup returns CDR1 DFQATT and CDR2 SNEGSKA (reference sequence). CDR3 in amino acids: CSAPGTSADTQYF.